Listed below are T cell receptor beta chains from one sample, sequenced in a study of blood T cell repertoires in COVID-19. Method: immunoSEQ multiplex PCR; TCRdb's copy keeps in-frame clones and lacks some. The repertoire consists of tens of thousands of clones, with approximately 78% occurring once and the leading ten covering 30% to 40%. The sequenced material came from peripheral blood. The receptors were gathered from a man aged 55 to 70 with COVID-19, enrolled during active disease. Both conserved end residues are part of each CDR3. The D gene is left open where the match is weak. The size of a clone is reported for some rows only, either as once, few or many, or as a class for expanded clones.

CDR3aa	CDR3nt	v_gene	j_gene	abundance	d_gene
CASSSAGDNGYTF	TGTGCCAGCAGTTCAGCGGGGGATAATGGCTACACCTTC	TRBV6-5	TRBJ1-2	.	.
CASSRGLAAFFEQFF	TGTGCCAGTAGTAGGGGACTAGCGGCCTTTTTTGAGCAGTTCTTC	TRBV19	TRBJ2-1	.	TRBD2
CASSDRALSYEQYF	TGTGCCAGCAGCGACAGGGCCCTATCCTACGAGCAGTACTTC	TRBV25-1	TRBJ2-7	.	TRBD1
CASSAGTLRGSPLHF	TGTGCCAGCAGCGCGGGGACCCTCCGGGGGTCACCCCTCCACTTT	TRBV9	TRBJ1-6	.	.
CASSRRPALSNEQFF	TGCGCCAGCAGCCGGCGGCCCGCCTTAAGCAATGAGCAGTTCTTC	TRBV4-3	TRBJ2-1	.	.
CASSWGDDRGRPDTQYF	TGTGCTAGCAGCTGGGGGGACGACAGGGGGCGACCAGATACGCAGTATTTT	TRBV7-7	TRBJ2-3	.	TRBD1
CASTGQGYGYTF	TGTGCCAGCACCGGACAGGGCTATGGCTACACCTTC	TRBV27	TRBJ1-2	.	TRBD1
CASSLDRAGNQPQHF	TGTGCCAGCAGCTTAGACAGGGCGGGCAATCAGCCCCAGCATTTT	TRBV7-2	TRBJ1-5	.	.
CAWAGSGFYSGNTIYF	TGTGCCTGGGCCGGTTCAGGGTTCTACTCTGGAAACACCATATATTTT	TRBV30	TRBJ1-3	few	.
CASSSLRQGRLYF	TGTGCCAGCAGCTCCCTAAGACAGGGTCGTCTGTACTTC	TRBV5-5	TRBJ2-7	.	TRBD1
CATTDREGFANTGELFF	TGTGCCACTACCGACAGGGAAGGATTCGCGAACACCGGGGAGCTGTTTTTT	TRBV11-3	TRBJ2-2	few	TRBD1
CASSEGGSVAEQYF	TGTGCCAGCAGTGAAGGCGGGAGCGTAGCCGAGCAGTACTTC	TRBV2	TRBJ2-7	once	TRBD2
CASSSTGISYEQYF	TGTGCCAGCAGCTCGACAGGAATTTCCTACGAGCAGTACTTC	TRBV11-1	TRBJ2-7	.	.
CASNLRGIAGAGLNEQYF	TGTGCCAGCAACCTCCGAGGGATAGCGGGAGCCGGACTCAACGAGCAGTACTTC	TRBV5-6	TRBJ2-7	once	TRBD2
CASSPASGGRQETQYF	TGTGCCAGCAGCCCCGCTAGCGGGGGACGTCAAGAGACCCAGTACTTC	TRBV3-1/TRBV3-2	TRBJ2-5	.	TRBD2
CASRGQGAGEQYF	TGTGCCAGCAGAGGACAGGGGGCAGGGGAGCAGTACTTC	TRBV27	TRBJ2-7	.	TRBD1
CASSLASGSVTGELFF	TGTGCCAGCAGCTTAGCGAGCGGGAGTGTGACCGGGGAGCTGTTTTTT	TRBV7-2	TRBJ2-2	.	TRBD2
CASREENRPTGELFF	TGTGCCAGCAGAGAGGAAAACCGCCCTACCGGGGAGCTGTTTTTT	TRBV2	TRBJ2-2	.	.
CASTLAGTDTQYF	TGTGCCAGCACCCTAGCGGGGACAGATACGCAGTATTTT	TRBV6-5	TRBJ2-3	once	TRBD2
CASSLDRGTNEKLFF	TGTGCCAGCAGCTTGGACAGGGGAACTAATGAAAAACTGTTTTTT	TRBV5-6	TRBJ1-4	.	TRBD1
CASSRPGDYEQYF	TGTGCCAGCAGCCGGCCGGGGGACTACGAGCAGTACTTC	TRBV9	TRBJ2-7	.	.
CASSSLDRLKAFF	TGTGCCAGCAGTTCCCTGGACAGACTCAAAGCTTTCTTT	TRBV27	TRBJ1-1	.	.
CASSPWGQGNTEAFF	TGTGCCAGCAGCCCATGGGGACAGGGGAACACTGAAGCTTTCTTT	TRBV7-2	TRBJ1-1	.	TRBD1
CASTGQGNPDTQYF	TGTGCCAGCACGGGACAGGGGAATCCAGATACGCAGTATTTT	TRBV11-2	TRBJ2-3	few	TRBD1
CASSLASSGGTYEQYF	TGCGCCAGCAGCTTGGCTTCTAGCGGGGGGACCTACGAGCAGTACTTC	TRBV5-1	TRBJ2-7	few	TRBD2
CASSFYSTKLFF	TGTGCCAGCAGTTTTTACAGCACAAAACTGTTTTTT	TRBV12-3/TRBV12-4	TRBJ1-4	.	.
CSVEPGGAETQYF	TGCAGCGTTGAGCCAGGGGGCGCAGAGACCCAGTACTTC	TRBV29-1	TRBJ2-5	.	TRBD1
CASRGLDRRNSPLHF	TGTGCCAGTAGGGGATTGGACAGGAGAAATTCACCCCTCCACTTT	TRBV19	TRBJ1-6	.	TRBD1
CSVRDRGGETQYF	TGCAGCGTTAGGGACAGGGGAGGGGAGACCCAGTACTTC	TRBV29-1	TRBJ2-5	once	TRBD1
CASQGQGYNQPQHF	TGTGCCAGCCAGGGACAGGGGTACAATCAGCCCCAGCATTTT	TRBV6-6	TRBJ1-5	.	TRBD1
CASKSGGPYNEQFF	TGTGCCAGTAAGAGCGGGGGTCCCTACAATGAGCAGTTCTTC	TRBV19	TRBJ2-1	.	TRBD2